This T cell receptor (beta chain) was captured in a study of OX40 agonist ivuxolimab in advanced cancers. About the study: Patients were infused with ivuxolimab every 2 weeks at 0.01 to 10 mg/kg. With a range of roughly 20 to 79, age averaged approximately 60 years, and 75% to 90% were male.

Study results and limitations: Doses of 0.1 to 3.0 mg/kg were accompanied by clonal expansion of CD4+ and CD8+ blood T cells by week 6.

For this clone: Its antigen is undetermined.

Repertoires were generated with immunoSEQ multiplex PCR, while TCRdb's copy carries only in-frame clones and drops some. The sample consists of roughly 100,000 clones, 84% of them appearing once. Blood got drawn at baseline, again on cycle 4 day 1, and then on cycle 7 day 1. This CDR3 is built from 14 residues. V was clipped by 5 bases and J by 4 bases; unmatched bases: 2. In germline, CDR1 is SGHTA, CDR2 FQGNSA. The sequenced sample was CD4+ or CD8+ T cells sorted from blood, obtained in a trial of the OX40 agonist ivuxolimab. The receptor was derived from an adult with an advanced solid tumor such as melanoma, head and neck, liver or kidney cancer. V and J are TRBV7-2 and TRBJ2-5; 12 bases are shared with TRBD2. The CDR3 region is CASSRTSGVETQYF. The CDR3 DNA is TGTGCCAGCAGCAGGACTAGCGGGGTAGAGACCCAGTACTTC. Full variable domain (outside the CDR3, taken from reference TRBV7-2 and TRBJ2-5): GAGVSQSPSNKVTEKGKDVELRCDPISGHTALYWYRQSLGQGLEFLIYFQGNSAPDKSGLPSDRFSAERTGGSVSTLTIQRTQQEDSAVYLCASSRTSGVETQYFGPGTRLLVL.